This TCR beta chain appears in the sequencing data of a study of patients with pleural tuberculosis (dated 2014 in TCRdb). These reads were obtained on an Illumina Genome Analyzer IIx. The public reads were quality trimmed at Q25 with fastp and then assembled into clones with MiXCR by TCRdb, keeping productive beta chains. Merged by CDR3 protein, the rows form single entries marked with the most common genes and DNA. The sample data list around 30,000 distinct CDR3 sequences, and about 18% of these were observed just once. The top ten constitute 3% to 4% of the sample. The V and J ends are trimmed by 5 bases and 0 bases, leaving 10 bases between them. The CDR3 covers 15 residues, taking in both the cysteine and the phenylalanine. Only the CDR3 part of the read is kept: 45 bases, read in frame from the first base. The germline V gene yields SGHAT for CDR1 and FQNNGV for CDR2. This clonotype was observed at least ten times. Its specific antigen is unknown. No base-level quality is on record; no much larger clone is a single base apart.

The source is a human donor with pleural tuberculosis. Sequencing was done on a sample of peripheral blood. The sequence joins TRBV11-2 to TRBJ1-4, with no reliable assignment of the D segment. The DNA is TGTGCCAGCAGCCCCTTGGGAGCAACTAATGAAAAACTGTTTTTT. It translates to CASSPLGATNEKLFF.